Sequencing of this TCR beta chain was carried out in a study of blood T cell repertoires in COVID-19. Study overall: Samples came from the United States, Italy and Spain, spanning acute and convalescent COVID-19.

Sequencing used immunoSEQ multiplex PCR; TCRdb keeps in-frame clones, though not all of them. Of nearly 110,000 clones listed, just over 90% are singletons. Trimming took 6 bases from V and 7 from J, leaving 19 bases between them. This CDR3 is 14 amino acids long. Sample: peripheral blood. The TCR sequence derives from a woman aged 30 to 39 with acute or convalescent COVID-19. The V and J genes are TRBV6-7 and TRBJ2-7; a weak D match, TRBD1 (6 bases). TRBV6-7 is an open reading frame, and its role is uncertain. The CDR3, as DNA: TGTGCCAGCAGCCACGGGCAGGGGCTAGGTGAGCAGTACTTC. Residues: CASSHGQGLGEQYF.